The rows below give T cell receptor beta chains drawn from one sample of a study of shared T cell receptors in the human thymus. The table came from immunoSEQ multiplex PCR; TCRdb's copy has only in-frame clones and leaves some out. This sample carries hundreds of thousands of clones, around 87% of them seen once, and the ten largest clones take roughly 0.0089%. This same sample was also taken into another study, of human thymus T cells.

Sequenced: thymocytes. These receptors came from a boy under three years old with a congenital heart defect. Both conserved end residues are part of each CDR3. A D gene is named only where the DNA matches it firmly. The size of a clone is reported for some rows only, either as once, few or many, or as a class for expanded clones.

d_call j_call clone_size v_call cdr3_nt cdr3_aa
TRBD1 TRBJ1-2 - TRBV28 TGTGCCAGCAGTCCTAGGGGGCAAGTAGATGGCTACACCTTC CASSPRGQVDGYTF
TRBD1 TRBJ1-2 - TRBV5-6 TGTGCCAGCAGCGGTCCGGGACAGGGGCTCCCGGGCTATGGCTACACCTTC CASSGPGQGLPGYGYTF
TRBD1 TRBJ1-5 - TRBV5-6 TGTGCCAGCAGCTCAAACCGGGACAGACTAAATCAGCCCCAGCATTTT CASSSNRDRLNQPQHF
- TRBJ1-6 - TRBV28 TGTGCCAGCAGTCCACAACAGGGTTCAGGATATAATTCACCCCTCCACTTT CASSPQQGSGYNSPLHF
TRBD1 TRBJ1-6 - TRBV27 TGTGCCAGCAGTCCCGGGACAGGGAGGTCACCCCTCCACTTT CASSPGTGRSPLHF
- TRBJ2-7 few TRBV7-9 TGTGCCAGCAGCTTAGTGGCCAGGGATGCCTACGAGCAGTACTTC CASSLVARDAYEQYF
- TRBJ1-2 - TRBV30 TGTGCCCACAAATGGGCCCATGGCTACACCTTC CAHKWAHGYTF
- TRBJ2-5 once TRBV7-9 TGTGCCAGCAGCCCGGCAGGGCAAGAGACCCAGTACTTC CASSPAGQETQYF
- TRBJ1-6 - TRBV27 TGTGCCAGCGCCGACAGGTCAGGGATATCACCCCTCCACTTT CASADRSGISPLHF
- TRBJ1-5 - TRBV4-2 TGTGCCAGCAGCCAACAGTACAGGGATTTCCACAATCAGCCCCAGCATTTT CASSQQYRDFHNQPQHF
- TRBJ1-1 few TRBV19 TGTGCCAGTAGTACCCCGGACATACAGAACACTGAAGCTTTCTTT CASSTPDIQNTEAFF
TRBD1 TRBJ1-4 - TRBV28 TGTGCCAGCAGTCTCAGACAGGGCACTAATGAAAAACTGTTTTTT CASSLRQGTNEKLFF
- TRBJ2-5 - TRBV28 TGTGCCAGCAGCCGACGGACAGAAATACTAATCGAAGAGACCCAGTACTTC CASSRRTEILIEETQYF
- TRBJ1-5 few TRBV7-8 TGTGCCAGCAGCTTAGGAGATAACAATCAGCCCCAGCATTTT CASSLGDNNQPQHF
- TRBJ2-5 - TRBV27 TGTGCCAGCAGTTTCCCACTCCAAGAGACCCAGTACTTC CASSFPLQETQYF
TRBD1 TRBJ1-5 once TRBV27 TGTGCCAGCTCTGCAATCTCCGGACAGGGGGCTAGTCCCCAATTTAGCAATCAGCCCCAGCATTTT CASSAISGQGASPQFSNQPQHF
- TRBJ1-1 once TRBV6-5 TGTGCCAGCAGTTACTTTTCGGGGAACACTGAAGCTTTCTTT CASSYFSGNTEAFF
TRBD2 TRBJ2-3 - TRBV28 TGTGCCAGTTCCGCTAGCGGGAGGTCCCCAGATACGCAGTATTTT CASSASGRSPDTQYF
- TRBJ2-7 - TRBV27 TGTGCCAGCAGTTTAACGGCAGGCGAACGTTACGAGCAGTACTTC CASSLTAGERYEQYF
- TRBJ1-5 - TRBV28 TGTGCCAGCAGTTTAGGTCGTGCCAGACCGGGGCAGCCCCAGCATTTT CASSLGRARPGQPQHF
- TRBJ2-3 - TRBV27 TGTGCCAGCAGTACAGACGACACAGATACGCAGTATTTT CASSTDDTDTQYF
TRBD2 TRBJ2-1 - TRBV4-3 TGCGCCAGCAGCCAACCGCCTAGCGGGAGGGCGTCCTACAATGAGCAGTTCTTC CASSQPPSGRASYNEQFF
- TRBJ2-3 - TRBV7-7 TGTGCCAGCAGCCCCCAGTGGCCGGATACGCAGTATTTT CASSPQWPDTQYF
TRBD2 TRBJ2-7 - TRBV6-1 TGTGCCAGCAGTGGTATAAAGCGGGAACGTTGGGAGCAGTACTTC CASSGIKRERWEQYF
- TRBJ1-6 once TRBV27 TGTGCCAGCAGAACCCTCGGGGGTTCACCCCTCCACTTT CASRTLGGSPLHF
- TRBJ2-5 - TRBV5-4 TGTGCCAGCAGCTCGTTTTTCGGGATACTACAAGAGACCCAGTACTTC CASSSFFGILQETQYF
- TRBJ1-3 - TRBV2 TGTGCCAGCAGAGGACAGTGGTGCGGGCCTGGAAACACCATATATTTT CASRGQWCGPGNTIYF
TRBD1 TRBJ2-1 - TRBV5-6 TGTGCCAGCAGGCCCGGGACAGGGTCCTCCGATGAGCAGTTCTTC CASRPGTGSSDEQFF
- TRBJ2-1 once TRBV29-1 TGCAGCCCTTCAGGCCCTTCCTACAATGAGCAGTTCTTC CSPSGPSYNEQFF
- TRBJ2-2 - TRBV4-1 TGCGCCAGCAGCCCTAGAACCGGGGAGCTGTTTTTT CASSPRTGELFF
TRBD2 TRBJ2-7 few TRBV2 TGTGCCAGCAGTGAAGTAGGGACTAGCGGGACCCAAGAGCAGTACTTC CASSEVGTSGTQEQYF
TRBD1 TRBJ1-6 - TRBV4-3 TGCGCCAGCAGCCAAGCGGACAGGGCTATAGCACCCCTCCACTTT CASSQADRAIAPLHF
- TRBJ2-1 - TRBV4-1 TGCGCCAGCAGCCCCAACGGGAGCAATGAGCAGTTCTTC CASSPNGSNEQFF
- TRBJ1-4 - TRBV15 TGTGCCACCAGCAGAAGGGAGAGGGAAAAACTGTTTTTT CATSRREREKLFF
- TRBJ1-5 - TRBV6-1 TGTGCCAGCAGAACAAGGGGGTCTAGCAATCAGCCCCAGCATTTT CASRTRGSSNQPQHF
TRBD2 TRBJ2-3 - TRBV4-3 TGCGCCAGCGGATCACTAGCGGGTGGGGGAGATACGCAGTATTTT CASGSLAGGGDTQYF
- TRBJ2-7 - TRBV4-3 TGCGCCAGCAGCCAAGTTTGGTCCGCGGGGCGTGGACTACCTACCTACGAGCAGTACTTC CASSQVWSAGRGLPTYEQYF
- TRBJ2-7 - TRBV5-1 TGCGCCAGCAGCTTCCTAGCGATGAAATGCTCCTACGAGCAGTACTTC CASSFLAMKCSYEQYF
- TRBJ2-3 - TRBV5-6 TGTGCCAGCAGCTCAGGGGATACGCAGTATTTT CASSSGDTQYF
- TRBJ2-2 - TRBV6-1 TGTGCCAGCATCCCAGACAGCGCGAACACCGGGGAGCTGTTTTTT CASIPDSANTGELFF
- TRBJ2-6 - TRBV5-1 TGCGCCAGCAGCTTGACGGCTGGGGCCAACGTCCTGACTTTC CASSLTAGANVLTF
- TRBJ1-4 - TRBV18 TGTGCCAGCTCACCCTTGATTGAGGCCTCAACTAATGAAAAACTGTTTTTT CASSPLIEASTNEKLFF
- TRBJ1-6 - TRBV6-5 TGTGCCAGCAGTTACCGGGTCGTAAGGGGACCCCTCCACTTT CASSYRVVRGPLHF
- TRBJ1-4 - TRBV4-2 TGTGCCAGCAGCCAAGCGGGTGGCACTAATGAAAAACTGTTTTTT CASSQAGGTNEKLFF
- TRBJ2-2 - TRBV4-1 TGCGCCAGCAGCCGACAAGGGGGGGCCACGAACACCGGGGAGCTGTTTTTT CASSRQGGATNTGELFF
- TRBJ2-6 - TRBV27 TGTGCCAGCACCCACTCTGGGGCCAACGTCCTGACTTTC CASTHSGANVLTF
- TRBJ2-5 once TRBV7-9 TGTGCCAGCAGCTTATCAACTCAAGAGACCCAGTACTTC CASSLSTQETQYF
- TRBJ2-7 - TRBV7-9 TGTGCCAGCAGCTTGTTAGGGGATTTGGACGAGCAGTACTTC CASSLLGDLDEQYF
- TRBJ1-1 few TRBV7-3 TGTGCCAGCAGCTTACAGGTGAACACTGAAGCTTTCTTT CASSLQVNTEAFF
TRBD2 TRBJ2-1 - TRBV10-2 TGCGCCAGCAGCACCACCGGGGGGGGAGTGGACAATGAGCAGTTCTTC CASSTTGGGVDNEQFF
TRBD1 TRBJ1-1 - TRBV25-1 TGTGCCAGCAGTGCCCGGGACAGGGGGCTTGAAGCTTTCTTT CASSARDRGLEAFF
TRBD1 TRBJ1-6 - TRBV25-1 TGTGCCAGCAGTGGGACAGGGCGCAATTCCCCCCTCCACTTT CASSGTGRNSPLHF
- TRBJ2-7 - TRBV11-1 TGTGCCAGCAAAGAGGGATCACACTCCTACGAGCAGTACTTC CASKEGSHSYEQYF
- TRBJ1-2 - TRBV7-2 TGTGCCAGCAGCTTAGCGGAGGGGTATGGCTACACCTTC CASSLAEGYGYTF
- TRBJ2-1 - TRBV13 TGTGCCAGCAGCTTAAGGTCCGGGCAGGGATCCTACAATGAGCAGTTCTTC CASSLRSGQGSYNEQFF